What follows are 12 T cell receptor beta chains derived from one specimen sequenced in a study of T cell responses to AZD1222 COVID-19 vaccine. The assay was immunoSEQ multiplex PCR, and TCRdb's table has in-frame clones only and misses some. Of 95,000 to 100,000 clones in the sample, roughly 87% were seen once. Sequenced here: peripheral blood, sampled on day 0 of AZD1222 vaccination. These receptors all come from an adult in good health.

The genes are TRBV30 and TRBJ2-5; the D is unclear. The CDR3 length is 13 residues. Looked up from germline, CDR1 is GTSNPN and CDR2 is SVGIG (reference sequence). V was trimmed by 1 base and J by 7 bases, leaving 13 bases between them. The CDR3 nucleotides are TGTGCCTGGAGTGCCCCTGGCACTGGGACCCAGTACTTC. This codes for CAWSAPGTGTQYF.

V usage is TRBV10-1 and J usage is TRBJ2-7; the match to TRBD2 covers 10 bases. Trimming cost V 5 bases and J 5 bases; bases outside gene matches: 6. This CDR3 region has 14 residues. The V gene's germline CDR1 is WNHNN and CDR2 SYGVQD (reference sequence). CDR3 nucleotide sequence: TGCGCCAGCAGTCTGAGCGGGAGGGGGAACGAGCAGTACTTC. Residues: CASSLSGRGNEQYF.

This clone was observed a single time. This chain connects TRBV7-3 to TRBJ2-3; no firm D call. The CDR3 runs to 12 residues. Germline values: CDR1 SGHTA, CDR2 FQGTGA. Trimming shortened V by 5 bases and J by 0 bases, and 3 bases separated the two germline ends. The CDR3 here is CASSESTDTQYF. The CDR3 region has the DNA TGTGCCAGCAGCGAGAGCACAGATACGCAGTATTTT.

This rearrangement joins TRBV27 to TRBJ1-1, with no clear D. CDR1 is MNHEY, CDR2 SMNVEV, per germline (reference sequence). The length of the CDR3 is 13 residues. The V end was cut by 8 bases, the J end by 0 bases, with 10 bases between. CDR3 nucleotides: TGTGCCAGCGGTAACCATTTGAACACTGAAGCTTTCTTT. It yields the protein CASGNHLNTEAFF.

The J gene is TRBJ2-7, the V gene TRBV19; 10 bases are a match to TRBD1. CDR1 is LNHDA and CDR2 is SQIVND in the germline V gene (reference sequence). V was pared by 8 bases and J by 2 bases, with 12 bases of the junction left unmatched. This CDR3 is 16 amino acids long. CDR3 region: CASGKTGGARPYEQYF. CDR3 nucleotide sequence: TGTGCCAGTGGGAAGACAGGGGGCGCGAGGCCCTACGAGCAGTACTTC.

This clone was observed once. The gene calls are TRBV18 and TRBJ1-6; weak D call: TRBD1 (5 bases). The ends were cut back, 8 bases at V and 9 bases at J, with 17 bases in the middle. CDR3 length: 14 residues. Germline CDR1 is KGHSH and CDR2 is LQKENI. The CDR3 loop is CASAPAGGGSPLHF. DNA for the CDR3: TGTGCCAGCGCCCCCGCGGGGGGAGGTTCACCCCTCCACTTT.

In its sample, this clone was seen a few times. The CDR3 nucleotides read TGTGCCAGCAGCCGGATCGGGGAGCTGTTTTTT. It translates to CASSRIGELFF. This chain connects TRBV12-3 or TRBV12-4 to TRBJ2-2; D is unclear. Between the trimmed V and J ends, which lost 6 bases and 7 bases, there was a span of 6 bases. The CDR3 runs 11 residues.

The V call is TRBV2, the J call TRBJ2-1; 9 nucleotides align to TRBD1. The CDR3 spans 14 residues. With 7 bases clipped from V and 8 bases from J, the junction kept 9 bases outside the gene matches. Germline V lookup: CDR1 SNHLY, CDR2 FYNNEI. DNA of the CDR3: TGTGCCAGCACCCCACGATGGACAGGGGATGAGCAGTTCTTC. Protein: CASTPRWTGDEQFF.

The V and J genes are TRBV20-1 and TRBJ2-7; no definite D call. In germline, CDR1 is DFQATT, CDR2 SNEGSKA (reference sequence). The CDR3 has 15 residues. V gave up 3 bases and J gave up 2 bases, with 17 bases separating them. The CDR3: CSASGLGGQTYEQYF. CDR3 DNA: TGCAGTGCTAGTGGTCTGGGCGGCCAGACCTACGAGCAGTACTTC.

The chain employs TRBV6-5 and TRBJ1-3; TRBD1 matches 7 bases. The CDR3 length is 15 residues. Germline V CDR1 and CDR2: MNHEY, SVGAGI. Trimming at V came to 5 bases and at J to 0 bases, leaving 4 bases not matched to a gene. CDR3 nucleotides: TGTGCCAGCAGTCGGACAGGCCTCTCTGGAAACACCATATATTTT. Residues: CASSRTGLSGNTIYF.

The V gene is TRBV18, the J gene TRBJ1-5; tentatively, D is TRBD1 (5 bases). Per germline, CDR1 KGHSH and CDR2 LQKENI. CDR3 length: 15 amino acids. Trimming left V 2 bases short and J 0 bases short, with 8 bases between. The CDR3 sequence is CASSPGGYSNQPQHF. For the CDR3, the DNA is TGTGCCAGCTCACCAGGGGGTTATAGCAATCAGCCCCAGCATTTT.

V is TRBV5-1 and J is TRBJ2-5; tentatively, D is TRBD1 (5 bases). CDR3 length equals 15 residues. Germline CDR1 and CDR2: SGHRS and YFSETQ. The V end was cut by 0 bases, the J end by 2 bases, with 11 bases between. The CDR3 reads CASSLGQGRQETQYF. In nucleotides, the CDR3 is TGCGCCAGCAGCTTGGGCCAGGGTAGGCAAGAGACCCAGTACTTC.